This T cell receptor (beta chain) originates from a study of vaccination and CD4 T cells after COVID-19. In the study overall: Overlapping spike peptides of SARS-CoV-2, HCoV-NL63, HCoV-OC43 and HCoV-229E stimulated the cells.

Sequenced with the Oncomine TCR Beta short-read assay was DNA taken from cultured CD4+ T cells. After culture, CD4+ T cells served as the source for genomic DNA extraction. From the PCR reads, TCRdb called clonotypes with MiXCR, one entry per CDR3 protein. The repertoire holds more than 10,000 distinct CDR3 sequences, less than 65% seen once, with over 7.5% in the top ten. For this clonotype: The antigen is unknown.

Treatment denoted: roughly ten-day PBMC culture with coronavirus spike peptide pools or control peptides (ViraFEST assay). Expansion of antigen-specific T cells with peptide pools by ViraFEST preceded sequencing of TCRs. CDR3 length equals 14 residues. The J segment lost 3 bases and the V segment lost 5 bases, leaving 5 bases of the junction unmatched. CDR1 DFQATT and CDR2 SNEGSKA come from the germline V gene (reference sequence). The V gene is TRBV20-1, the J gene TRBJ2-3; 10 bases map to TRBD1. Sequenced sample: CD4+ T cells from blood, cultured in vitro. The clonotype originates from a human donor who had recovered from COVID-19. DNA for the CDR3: TGCAGTGCTCGGCCGGGACAGGGGACAGATACGCAGTATTTT. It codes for CSARPGQGTDTQYF.